These T cell receptor beta chains were read from a single sample in a study of blood T cell repertoires in COVID-19. Here immunoSEQ multiplex PCR was the method, and the copy in TCRdb shows in-frame clones only, minus some. The table lists 150,000 to 200,000 clones, roughly nine tenths of them singletons. Sequenced: peripheral blood. These receptors originate from a woman aged 55-75 years with COVID-19, enrolled during active disease. Each CDR3 is given with its conserved first and last residue. D genes are given only for firm matches. Size is omitted from some rows. Given values are once, few, many or a class for expanded clones.

-	-	TRBV7-9	TRBJ1-1	TGTGCCAGCAGCGTATCCGGGGGCACTGAAGCTTTCTTT	CASSVSGGTEAFF
TRBD2	once	TRBV14	TRBJ2-3	TGTGCCAGCAGCCAATCACCCGGACTAGCGGGATACACAGATACGCAGTATTTT	CASSQSPGLAGYTDTQYF
TRBD2	-	TRBV27	TRBJ2-1	TGTGCCAGCAGTTTCCTAGCGGGGGCCTCGGGCTCCTACAATGAGCAGTTCTTC	CASSFLAGASGSYNEQFF
-	-	TRBV5-4	TRBJ2-5	TGTGCCAGCAGCCGGGCTGGGGGCGGGGGAGAGACCCAGTACTTC	CASSRAGGGGETQYF
TRBD1	once	TRBV2	TRBJ1-1	TGTGCCAGCACCTCGGACAGGGGCTTGATGAACACTGAAGCTTTCTTT	CASTSDRGLMNTEAFF
TRBD1	few	TRBV15	TRBJ1-6	TGTGCCACCAGCAGAGGACAGGGGGATTCACCCCTCCACTTT	CATSRGQGDSPLHF
TRBD2	-	TRBV5-1	TRBJ2-7	TGCGCCAGCAGCTTGGTGCTAGCGGGAAGACCTTACGAGCAGTACTTC	CASSLVLAGRPYEQYF
TRBD2	once	TRBV29-1	TRBJ2-3	TGCAGCGTTCGCGGGACTAGCGGGAGGACGACAGATACGCAGTATTTT	CSVRGTSGRTTDTQYF
-	once	TRBV6-5	TRBJ1-4	TGTGCCAGCAGTTACTCGAGGGCTTTTAATGAAAAACTGTTTTTT	CASSYSRAFNEKLFF
TRBD1	-	TRBV5-1	TRBJ2-7	TGCGCCAGCAGCTTCCGACAGGGGGCAGGCGAGCAGTACTTC	CASSFRQGAGEQYF
-	few	TRBV27	TRBJ2-7	TGTGCCAGCAGTTCCTACTACGAGCAGTACTTC	CASSSYYEQYF
TRBD1	-	TRBV27	TRBJ1-5	TGTGCCAGCAGTGCCTCAGGGGGATTCAATCAGCCCCAGCATTTT	CASSASGGFNQPQHF
TRBD2	-	TRBV2	TRBJ2-1	TGTGCCAGCAGTCGGCTAGCGGGTCGAAATGAGCAGTTCTTC	CASSRLAGRNEQFF
-	few	TRBV27	TRBJ1-4	TGTGCCAGCAGTTTAAGGGCAGGGGAAGGGATAACTAATGAAAAACTGTTTTTT	CASSLRAGEGITNEKLFF
-	-	TRBV5-3	TRBJ1-4	TGTGCCAGAAGCCCCGTACAGGATGAAAAACTGTTTTTT	CARSPVQDEKLFF
-	-	TRBV2	TRBJ1-1	TGTGCCAGCAGCAGGACACTAATGAACACTGAAGCTTTCTTT	CASSRTLMNTEAFF
-	-	TRBV3-1/TRBV3-2	TRBJ1-3	TGTGCCAGCAGCTCACGGCAGGGAACTGGAAACACCATATATTTT	CASSSRQGTGNTIYF
-	-	TRBV29-1	TRBJ2-1	TGCAGCGTTTACAGGGTTTTGAATGAGCAGTTCTTC	CSVYRVLNEQFF
TRBD1	-	TRBV19	TRBJ2-1	TGTGCCAGTAGCCGCGACAGGGCCCCCTACAATGAGCAGTTCTTC	CASSRDRAPYNEQFF
-	-	TRBV12-3/TRBV12-4	TRBJ2-3	TGTGCCAGCAGCCCGAGTGAGGCAGATACGCAGTATTTT	CASSPSEADTQYF
TRBD2	-	TRBV11-2	TRBJ2-5	TGTGCCAGCAGCCCCGACGGACTAGCCGGTGAGACCCAGTACTTC	CASSPDGLAGETQYF
TRBD1	-	TRBV29-1	TRBJ2-7	TGCAGCGTTGAGGGCACCGGACAGGACTACGAGCAGTACTTC	CSVEGTGQDYEQYF
-	-	TRBV6-8	TRBJ2-5	TGTGCCAGCAGTTACGGCAGGGGGGATAAAGAGACCCAGTACTTC	CASSYGRGDKETQYF
-	-	TRBV19	TRBJ2-7	TGTGCCAGTAGCCCCTCACTAGCCGCCTACGAGCAGTACTTC	CASSPSLAAYEQYF
TRBD2	-	TRBV13	TRBJ2-1	TGTGCCAGCAGCCCCTGGGGAGGGGCGAGTTTCAATGAGCAGTTCTTC	CASSPWGGASFNEQFF
-	few	TRBV19	TRBJ1-5	TGTGCCAGTAGTATTAAAGGCCAGGAGGGCAATCAGCCCCAGCATTTT	CASSIKGQEGNQPQHF
TRBD2	-	TRBV9	TRBJ2-7	TGTGCCAGCAGCCCTAAGCGGGGAGCCTACGAGCAGTACTTC	CASSPKRGAYEQYF
-	-	TRBV11-3	TRBJ2-3	TGTGCCAGCAGCTTAGGACTGAGCACAGATACGCAGTATTTT	CASSLGLSTDTQYF
-	-	TRBV5-1	TRBJ2-2	TGCGCCAGCAGCTTGAGCTCACCCATGAGTCTCAACACCGGGGAGCTGTTTTTT	CASSLSSPMSLNTGELFF
TRBD1	-	TRBV4-2	TRBJ1-1	TGTGCCAGCAGCCAGGGCCGGGCGACAGGGGCCCCTGAAGCTTTCTTT	CASSQGRATGAPEAFF
-	-	TRBV27	TRBJ1-5	TGTGCCAGCAGCCGAGACAGGAGGTATAGCAATCAGCCCCAGCATTTT	CASSRDRRYSNQPQHF
TRBD2	-	TRBV27	TRBJ2-3	TGTGCCAGCAGAAGACTAGCGGGTACTGGGGGCACAGATACGCAGTATTTT	CASRRLAGTGGTDTQYF
TRBD1	-	TRBV5-1	TRBJ1-1	TGCGCCAGCAGCTTCCCCGGGACAGGGTCCTCTGAAGCTTTCTTT	CASSFPGTGSSEAFF
-	-	TRBV11-2	TRBJ1-1	TGTGCCAGCAGGGGAAACCGCCAGGGGCCTGAAGCTTTCTTT	CASRGNRQGPEAFF
-	once	TRBV28	TRBJ1-4	TGTGCCAGCAGTAAGGCCCAGGGAAGGGGGAATGAAAAACTGTTTTTT	CASSKAQGRGNEKLFF
-	-	TRBV12-5	TRBJ2-7	TGTGCTAGTGGTTTATTAACCTACGAGCAGTACTTC	CASGLLTYEQYF
TRBD1	-	TRBV5-1	TRBJ1-4	TGCGCCAGCAGCTTGGTTACAGGGGAGCATGAAAAACTGTTTTTT	CASSLVTGEHEKLFF
TRBD2	-	TRBV11-3	TRBJ2-3	TGTGCCAGCAGCTCCACTCGGTGGGGACTAGCGGGAACAGATACGCAGTATTTT	CASSSTRWGLAGTDTQYF
-	-	TRBV6-5	TRBJ1-3	TGTGCCAGCAGTTATCGTGTAGTTACCTCTGGAAACACCATATATTTT	CASSYRVVTSGNTIYF
-	-	TRBV5-6	TRBJ2-1	TGTGCCAGCAGCCGGCGGAAGGGAGGCTACAATGAGCAGTTCTTC	CASSRRKGGYNEQFF
TRBD1	once	TRBV27	TRBJ1-2	TGTGCCAGCAGTTTCCGGGACAGGTCCTATGGCTACACCTTC	CASSFRDRSYGYTF